This T cell receptor (beta chain) originates from a study of CD8 T cells in ankylosing spondylitis. Study observations and caveats: Within matched ankylosing spondylitis synovial fluid, disease-linked clones were reportedly significantly enriched. Certain motif variants had earlier appeared in reactive arthritis synovial fluid and blood. Relatively scarce in peripheral blood, disease-linked clones were CD8+. Fewer than ten highly homologous variants made up a TCR beta motif that seemed to typify ankylosing spondylitis blood.

TCRdb used MiXCR to reprocess the 5' RACE reads, holding one entry per CDR3 protein. In the table there are approximately 140,000 distinct CDR3 sequences, approximately 48% of which are singletons. For this clonotype: Its antigen remains unknown.

The clonotype was recovered from a male donor with ankylosing spondylitis. Specimen: synovial fluid, either unsorted or a sorted T cell fraction (not recorded which).

The CDR3 DNA sequence: TGCGCCAGCAGCCAAGTTAAAAACGACAACACTGAAGCTTTCTTT. Protein product: CASSQVKNDNTEAFF. The rearrangement links TRBV4-1 to TRBJ1-1, with D uncertain. The CDR3 sequence is 15 residues long. In germline, CDR1 is MGHRA, CDR2 YSYEKL. The V end lost 1 base, the J end lost 2 bases, and 11 bases lay between the germline ends.